The source of this TCR beta chain is a study of blood T cell repertoires in COVID-19. Across the whole study: COVID-19 samples, acute and convalescent, were from the United States, Italy and Spain. Sample material is recorded as cDNA or gDNA derived from T cells, B-cell-depleted T cells, or PBMCs.

Original methodology: Scientists estimated how many nucleated cells there were by amplifying reference gene primers. Libraries were prepared by immunoSEQ multiplex PCR; TCRdb keeps only in-frame clonotypes and omits some of them. V, J and clone size derive from that table, while D and trimming were established from the DNA sequence. The sample shows 150,000 to 200,000 clones, 60% to 85% of them seen only once. V lost 6 bases and J lost 6, with 15 bases in between. CDR1 SGDLS and CDR2 YYNGEE come from the germline V gene. The CDR3 is 14 amino acids. The origin of this receptor is a man in his 60s with active or convalescent COVID-19. The chain has TRBV9 and TRBJ2-2; weak D call: TRBD1 (5 bases). The sequenced sample was peripheral blood. CDR3 sequence reads: CASTETVSSGELFF. DNA for the CDR3: TGTGCCAGCACCGAGACAGTTTCCTCCGGGGAGCTGTTTTTT.